The clone carrying this TCR beta chain was detected only a few times. The time point: blood at routine non-recurrence follow-up after resection. In each case, whole RNA from tumor, nontumor lung or frozen PBMC was sequenced unsorted. This sample was taken from a study of spatial heterogeneity in lung cancer. Across the whole study: When available, follow-up PBMC samples taken a median of approximately 26 months after resection were sequenced. Alpha-chain sequences were consistently detected less often than beta-chain sequences.

A unique molecular identifier was carried by every single TCR cDNA molecule. MiXCR, applied by TCRdb to the 5' RACE reads, yields one record per CDR3 protein. This table holds some 30,000 distinct CDR3 sequences, 8.5% to 12% found once. Per the germline V gene, CDR1 is ENHRY and CDR2 is SYGVKD. V shed 1 base and J shed 4 bases, with 8 bases lying between them. This CDR3 has 14 amino acids. The chain links TRBV10-3 to TRBJ1-5; D gene uncertain. The TCR was taken from a female donor with early-stage non-small cell lung cancer. The sample consisted of PBMCs, taken at follow-up. The CDR3 region is CAISELGGNQPQHF. The CDR3 DNA is TGTGCCATCAGTGAGTTGGGCGGGAATCAGCCCCAGCATTTT.